These 21 T cell receptor beta chains came from one sample sequenced in a study of cytomegalovirus exposure and HLA in healthy donors. PCR used 60 Vbeta primers and 13 Jbeta primers. Using immunoSEQ multiplex PCR, the repertoire was profiled, and TCRdb retains in-frame clones only, with some absent. The record lists 150,000 to 200,000 clones, of which the ten most abundant hold around 0.79%. The specimen sequenced was PBMCs. The receptor source for this set is a woman younger than 30 in good health and CMV-seropositive.

The rearrangement uses TRBV4-1 and TRBJ1-5; no clear D. The V and J ends lost 2 bases and 7 bases respectively, with 12 bases between them. Per the germline V gene, CDR1 is MGHRA and CDR2 is YSYEKL. This CDR3 has 14 residues. The CDR3 spells CASSQIGGRQPQHF. The CDR3 DNA sequence: TGCGCCAGCAGCCAAATTGGAGGAAGACAGCCCCAGCATTTT.

CDR3 in amino acids: CATSRLNPGQPGSNQPQHF. In DNA, the CDR3 is TGTGCCACCAGCAGGCTGAATCCGGGACAGCCGGGGAGCAATCAGCCCCAGCATTTT. The chain recombines TRBV15 with TRBJ1-5; 7 bases fit TRBD1. J lost 1 base, V lost 3 bases, and 15 bases had no gene match. CDR1 LNHNV and CDR2 YYDKDF come from the germline V gene (reference sequence). The CDR3 runs 19 residues.

This chain links TRBV2 with TRBJ2-1; D is possibly TRBD1 (5 bases). This CDR3 comprises 11 residues. V was clipped by 10 bases and J by 6 bases, with 10 bases between them. Germline CDR1 and CDR2: SNHLY and FYNNEI. This CDR3 reads CATVGVNEQFF. The DNA for the CDR3 is TGTGCCACTGTAGGGGTCAATGAGCAGTTCTTC.

The rearrangement uses TRBV29-1 and TRBJ2-1; TRBD2 aligns across 8 bases. V trimming: 7 bases; J trimming: 2 bases; junction bases outside the gene matches: 7. Germline V lookup: CDR1 SQVTM, CDR2 ANQGSEA. There are 14 residues in the CDR3. CDR3 residues: CSGISGAAYNEQFF. CDR3 nucleotide sequence: TGCAGCGGTATTAGCGGGGCCGCCTACAATGAGCAGTTCTTC.

The chain links TRBV19 to TRBJ1-6; D possibly corresponds to TRBD1 (5 bases). The germline V and J ends were trimmed by 3 bases and 5 bases, with 8 bases remaining between them. CDR1 LNHDA and CDR2 SQIVND come from the germline V gene (reference sequence). The CDR3 spans 14 residues. The CDR3 region is CASSIRGDNSPLHF. The CDR3 region has the DNA TGTGCCAGTAGTATTCGGGGGGATAATTCACCCCTCCACTTT.

The rearrangement links TRBV6-4 to TRBJ2-2; the match to TRBD2 covers 8 bases. The CDR3 loop spans 18 amino acids. Germline V CDR1 and CDR2: MRHNA, SNTAGT. After removal of 2 bases from V and 0 bases from J, the junction contained 8 bases not matched to a gene. The CDR3 nucleotides read TGTGCCAGCAGTGACCCCTGGAGCGGGGGCCCGAACACCGGGGAGCTGTTTTTT. Translation gives CASSDPWSGGPNTGELFF.

The gene calls are TRBV11-3 and TRBJ2-2; the match to TRBD2 covers 8 bases. This CDR3 is built from 17 residues. CDR1 and CDR2 from the germline V gene are SGHNT and YENEEA. The junction had 9 bases not matched to a gene; V was cut back by 5 bases and J by 1 base. CDR3 loop: CASSPNGRGGNTGELFF. The CDR3 nucleotides read TGTGCCAGCAGCCCGAATGGTCGGGGGGGGAACACCGGGGAGCTGTTTTTT.

The chain combines TRBV2 with TRBJ2-2; maybe TRBD2 (7 bases). The CDR3 is 15 residues long. CDR1 SNHLY and CDR2 FYNNEI come from the germline V gene. V was shortened by 6 bases and J by 4 bases, with 15 bases between the two germline ends. The CDR3 DNA is TGTGCCAGCAGCCTCGGGGGGCGGAGCACCGGGGAGCTGTTTTTT. This encodes CASSLGGRSTGELFF. Using reference TRBV2 and TRBJ2-2 for the parts outside the CDR3, the full variable domain is EPEVTQTPSHQVTQMGQEVILRCVPISNHLYFYWYRQILGQKVEFLVSFYNNEISEKSEIFDDQFSVERPDGSNFTLKIRSTKLEDSAMYFCASSLGGRSTGELFFGEGSRLTVL.

V and J are TRBV7-9 and TRBJ1-2; no clear D gene. The ends were cut back, 5 bases at V and 4 bases at J, with 17 bases in the middle. Germline loops: CDR1 SEHNR, CDR2 FQNEAQ (reference sequence). This CDR3 has 15 residues. The CDR3 region is CASSPVGDLTYGYTF. In DNA form, the CDR3 reads TGTGCCAGCAGCCCAGTCGGGGATTTGACCTATGGCTACACCTTC.

The chain links TRBV19 to TRBJ2-2; maybe TRBD2 (5 bases). V lost 7 bases to trimming and J lost 4 bases, with 16 bases between them. Germline CDR1 reads LNHDA; CDR2 reads SQIVND (reference sequence). The CDR3 has 15 amino acids. CDR3 sequence: CASIRSEGITGELFF. CDR3 coding DNA: TGTGCCAGTATCCGGAGCGAGGGTATCACCGGGGAGCTGTTTTTT.

V gene TRBV7-9 combines with J gene TRBJ2-7; 7 positions match TRBD1. CDR1 and CDR2 from the germline V gene are SEHNR and FQNEAQ (reference sequence). V trimming: 1 base; J trimming: 12 bases; junction bases outside the gene matches: 12. This CDR3 contains 14 residues. CDR3 in amino acids: CASSLGDSFIGGYF. CDR3 nucleotide sequence: TGTGCCAGCAGCTTAGGGGACAGTTTTATTGGAGGGTACTTC. Supplemented by reference TRBV7-9 and TRBJ2-7, the full variable domain reads DTGVSQNPRHKITKRGQNVTFRCDPISEHNRLYWYRQTLGQGPEFLTYFQNEAQLEKSRLLSDRFSAERPKGSFSTLEIQRTEQGDSAMYLCASSLGDSFIGGYFGPGTRLTVT.

The chain links TRBV11-2 to TRBJ2-7, with D tentatively TRBD1 (5 bases). CDR3 length equals 15 residues. The V end lost 0 bases, the J end lost 4 bases, and 13 bases lay between the germline ends. Germline V lookup: CDR1 SGHAT, CDR2 FQNNGV. CDR3 bases: TGTGCCAGCAGCTTAGAAGGGGTGACGACTTACGAGCAGTACTTC. Its protein product is CASSLEGVTTYEQYF.

This chain connects TRBV19 to TRBJ2-1, with 15 bases that match TRBD2. Trimming removed 6 bases from V and 10 bases from J; junction bases left unmatched: 10. The CDR3 extends over 16 amino acids. CDR1 is LNHDA, CDR2 SQIVND, per germline (reference sequence). The chain's CDR3 is CASSPGTSGGYREQFF. The CDR3 DNA follows: TGTGCCAGTAGCCCCGGGACTAGCGGGGGGTACAGGGAGCAGTTCTTC.

J is TRBJ1-5 and V is TRBV4-1, with D perhaps TRBD1 (5 bases). CDR3 size: 15 residues. Germline V gene sequence: CDR1 MGHRA, CDR2 YSYEKL. Trimming removed 0 bases at V and 0 bases at J, with 6 bases between. This chain's CDR3 is CASSQDRDSNQPQHF. The CDR3, as DNA: TGCGCCAGCAGCCAAGACAGGGATAGCAATCAGCCCCAGCATTTT.

The rearrangement joins TRBV15 to TRBJ2-7; D remains ambiguous. Looked up from germline, CDR1 is LNHNV and CDR2 is YYDKDF (reference sequence). The V gene lost 2 bases and the J gene lost 7 bases, with 15 bases spanning the gap. The CDR3 is 14 residues long. The chain's CDR3 is CATSRPVGAWEQYF. The DNA for the CDR3 is TGTGCCACCAGCAGACCAGTGGGCGCTTGGGAGCAGTACTTC.

V gene TRBV4-3 combines with J gene TRBJ1-4, with TRBD1 matching over 9 bases. This CDR3 is built from 16 residues. CDR1 and CDR2 from the germline V gene are LGHNA and YSLEER. V was clipped by 2 bases and J by 6 bases; unmatched bases: 7. The CDR3 here is CASSQRQGGIYEKLFF. The CDR3 DNA reads as TGCGCCAGCAGCCAACGACAGGGGGGGATTTATGAAAAACTGTTTTTT.

The chain recombines TRBV7-3 with TRBJ2-1; 12 nucleotides line up with TRBD1. The germline V gene encodes CDR1 SGHTA and CDR2 FQGTGA. The V segment lost 4 bases and the J segment 7 bases; nucleotides outside the gene matches: 5. The CDR3 has 15 amino acids. The CDR3 nucleotides are TGTGCCAGCAGCTGGGGACAGGGGGCGCTTAATGAGCAGTTCTTC. Translated, it gives CASSWGQGALNEQFF.

V is TRBV9 and J is TRBJ1-4; D ambiguous. Germline V lookup: CDR1 SGDLS, CDR2 YYNGEE. V lost 3 bases and J 4 bases, leaving 7 bases between the germline ends. This CDR3 has 13 residues. The CDR3 region has the DNA TGTGCCAGCAGCGGAACAAATAATGAAAAACTGTTTTTT. Protein sequence: CASSGTNNEKLFF.

The chain couples TRBV5-4 to TRBJ1-2, with 10 bases that match TRBD1. Germline-derived CDR1 and CDR2 are SGHNT and YYREEE (reference sequence). CDR3 length: 15 amino acids. V shed 3 bases, J shed 3 bases, and the junction held 5 bases outside the gene matches. The CDR3 bases are TGTGCCAGCAGCTACGGGACAGGGGTGGACTATGGCTACACCTTC. Its translation is CASSYGTGVDYGYTF.

The rearrangement uses TRBV5-6 and TRBJ2-7, with 9 nucleotides matching TRBD2. The J segment lost 2 bases and the V segment lost 4 bases, leaving 7 bases of the junction unmatched. CDR1 is SGHDT and CDR2 is YYEEEE in the germline V gene. This CDR3 spans 15 amino acids. CDR3 sequence reads: CASSRLTSGTYEQYF. The DNA of the CDR3 is TGTGCCAGCAGCCGCCTGACTAGCGGCACCTACGAGCAGTACTTC.

This rearrangement joins TRBV7-2 to TRBJ2-2; no clear D gene. CDR1 and CDR2 (germline): SGHTA, FQGNSA. Trimming took 6 bases from V and 8 from J, leaving 16 bases between them. The length of the CDR3 is 14 residues. The CDR3 bases are TGTGCCAGCAGTCTTCCAACGATACAGGGGGAGCTGTTTTTT. Its translation is CASSLPTIQGELFF.